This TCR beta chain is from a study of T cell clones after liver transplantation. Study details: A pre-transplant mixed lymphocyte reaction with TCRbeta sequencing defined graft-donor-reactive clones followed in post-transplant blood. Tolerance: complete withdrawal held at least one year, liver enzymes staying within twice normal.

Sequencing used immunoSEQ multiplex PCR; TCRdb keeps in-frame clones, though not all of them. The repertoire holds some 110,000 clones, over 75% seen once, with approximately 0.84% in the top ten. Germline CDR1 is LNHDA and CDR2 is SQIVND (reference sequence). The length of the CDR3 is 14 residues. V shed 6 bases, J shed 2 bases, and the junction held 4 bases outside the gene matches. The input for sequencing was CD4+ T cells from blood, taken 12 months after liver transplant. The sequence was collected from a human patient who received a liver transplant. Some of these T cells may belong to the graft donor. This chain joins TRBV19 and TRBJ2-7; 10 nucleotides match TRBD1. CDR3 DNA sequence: TGTGCCAGTAGATTTGGACAGGGGGCCTACGAGCAGTACTTC. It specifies CASRFGQGAYEQYF.